A selection of T cell receptor beta chains follows, all from one sample in a study of CD8 T cells in Susac syndrome. MiXCR was run by TCRdb on the immunoSEQ multiplex PCR reads, yielding one entry per CDR3 protein. The table has 150,000 or so distinct CDR3 sequences, roughly 94% seen once. Sample: CD4+ T cells from PBMCs. The source of these receptors is a human donor with Susac syndrome. Both conserved end residues are part of each CDR3. The D gene is left open where the match is weak. Clone sizes are given selectively: once, few, many, or a class where the clone is expanded.

CDR3 DNA,CDR3 protein,V gene,clone size,D gene,J gene
TGCAGTGCTGGGCGGGGGGCGCATTTGGAGACCCAGTACTTC,CSAGRGAHLETQYF,TRBV20-1,once,TRBD2,TRBJ2-5
TGCAGTGCTAGAGCTACAGGGACAAGCAGGCGGCAGTACTTC,CSARATGTSRRQYF,TRBV20-1,.,.,TRBJ2-7
TGCAGTGCTAGAGATGGCAATCAGCCCCAGCATTTT,CSARDGNQPQHF,TRBV20-1,few,.,TRBJ1-5
TGCAGCGTTTATCCGGGGGGGCTGGTGGAGCAGTTCTTC,CSVYPGGLVEQFF,TRBV29-1,.,TRBD2,TRBJ2-1
TGTGCCAGCAGTTGGACAGGGCTCACTGAAGCTTTCTTT,CASSWTGLTEAFF,TRBV12-3/TRBV12-4,.,TRBD1,TRBJ1-1
TGTGCCAGCAGCGTAGGTCCTGGGGGAGGACAGAACACCGGGGAGCTGTTTTTT,CASSVGPGGGQNTGELFF,TRBV9,.,.,TRBJ2-2
TGTGCCAGCAGTGACAGGGCTACGAATGAGCAGTTCTTC,CASSDRATNEQFF,TRBV28,.,TRBD1,TRBJ2-1
TGTGCCAGTAGCGTAGAGGGGGAGACCCAGTACTTC,CASSVEGETQYF,TRBV19,.,.,TRBJ2-5
TGCGCCAGTGGTTTTGCTGAAGCTTTCTTT,CASGFAEAFF,TRBV10-1,.,.,TRBJ1-1
TGTGCCAGCAGTAAGGGGAGGGGGCAGGCTGAAGCTTTCTTT,CASSKGRGQAEAFF,TRBV6-6,once,TRBD1,TRBJ1-1
TGTGCCAGCAGTGAGGAGGGGGCGGTCAATCAGCCCCAGCATTTT,CASSEEGAVNQPQHF,TRBV2,.,TRBD1,TRBJ1-5
TGTGCCAGCAGCTGGACAAGAGGTTACGAGCAGTACTTC,CASSWTRGYEQYF,TRBV14,.,.,TRBJ2-7
TGTGCCAGCAGTTCGGCGGGGACAGGGGGTTTTCAGCCCCAGCATTTT,CASSSAGTGGFQPQHF,TRBV6-6,.,TRBD1,TRBJ1-5
TGTGCCAGCTCTCCTGACAGGGGGTATTACGAGCAGTACTTC,CASSPDRGYYEQYF,TRBV18,.,TRBD1,TRBJ2-7
TGTGCCAGCAGCATGGCAGGGGGCTGGGGTTCACCCCTCCACTTT,CASSMAGGWGSPLHF,TRBV7-9,.,TRBD1,TRBJ1-6
TGCAGTGCTACGGACAGGGGTCACTATGGCTACACCTTC,CSATDRGHYGYTF,TRBV20-1,.,TRBD1,TRBJ1-2
TGCGCCAGCAGCCAGACTAACGTGTACCAAGAGACCCAGTACTTC,CASSQTNVYQETQYF,TRBV4-1,.,.,TRBJ2-5
TGCAGTGCGACCGGGACAGGGGGCTCAGACGAGCAGTACTTC,CSATGTGGSDEQYF,TRBV20-1,.,TRBD1,TRBJ2-7
TGCAGCGTTAAGGACAGATTTGTCTACGAGCAGTACTTC,CSVKDRFVYEQYF,TRBV29-1,once,.,TRBJ2-7
TGTGCCAGCTCGACCCGGGGGCGTACATACAATGAGCAGTTCTTC,CASSTRGRTYNEQFF,TRBV7-8,once,.,TRBJ2-1
TGTGCCAGCAGCTTACTTGACAGCTATGGCTACACCTTC,CASSLLDSYGYTF,TRBV7-2,.,.,TRBJ1-2
TGTGCCAGCAGCCAAGGCCCGCAAGCACCGAGCACCGGGGAGCTGTTTTTT,CASSQGPQAPSTGELFF,TRBV4-2,once,.,TRBJ2-2
TGTGCCAGTAGCTCCGGGACTAGGGGATACAATGAGCAGTTCTTC,CASSSGTRGYNEQFF,TRBV19,.,TRBD2,TRBJ2-1
TGTGCCAGCAGCCCGCCGGGACTAGCGGGGGCTGGGGCCAACGTCCTGACTTTC,CASSPPGLAGAGANVLTF,TRBV5-4,.,TRBD2,TRBJ2-6
TGTGCCAGCAGCTTGAACAGGGGTGGCTACACCTTC,CASSLNRGGYTF,TRBV9,.,TRBD1,TRBJ1-2
TGTGCCAGCAGCTGGGCTCAGCCCAATGAGCAGTTCTTC,CASSWAQPNEQFF,TRBV7-3,.,.,TRBJ2-1
TGTGCTAGTGGTGCCGACAAGAGCAATCAGCCCCAGCATTTT,CASGADKSNQPQHF,TRBV12-5,.,.,TRBJ1-5
TGTGCCAGCAGTCCCGGGACAGGTACGAGCTCTGGAAACACCATATATTTT,CASSPGTGTSSGNTIYF,TRBV12-3/TRBV12-4,.,TRBD1,TRBJ1-3
TGCAGTGCTCGTATGGATCCGAATGAAAAACTGTTTTTT,CSARMDPNEKLFF,TRBV20-1,.,.,TRBJ1-4
TGTGCCAGCAGCGTTGGCGGTACGAACACCGGGGAGCTGTTTTTT,CASSVGGTNTGELFF,TRBV9,.,.,TRBJ2-2
TGTGCCAGCAGCCATCAAACAGGGATTGAAGCTTTCTTT,CASSHQTGIEAFF,TRBV4-2,once,.,TRBJ1-1
TGCGCCAGCAGCCAAGGCCCGGGAGCGGGACGCCGCCACGAGCAGTACTTC,CASSQGPGAGRRHEQYF,TRBV4-3,.,TRBD2,TRBJ2-7
TGTGCCAGCAGCCAGGAAGGGACCCGATTATACGAGCAGTACTTC,CASSQEGTRLYEQYF,TRBV4-2,.,.,TRBJ2-7
TGTGCCAGCAGCGTAACCGGGGTTAACTATGGCTACACCTTC,CASSVTGVNYGYTF,TRBV9,.,.,TRBJ1-2
TGTGCCAGCAGTTTTCAGCGGAACACCGGGGAGCTGTTTTTT,CASSFQRNTGELFF,TRBV12-3/TRBV12-4,.,.,TRBJ2-2
TGTGCCTGGATTAGGACAGGGGGCCCTGGCTACACCTTC,CAWIRTGGPGYTF,TRBV30,.,TRBD1,TRBJ1-2
TGTGCCAGCAGCCCGCTAACCGGGGAGCTGTTTTTT,CASSPLTGELFF,TRBV5-4,.,.,TRBJ2-2
TGCGCCAGCAGCCCTGAGGGACCGTGGGACTATGGCTACACCTTC,CASSPEGPWDYGYTF,TRBV4-1,.,.,TRBJ1-2
TGTGCCAGCAGTTCCGGACTGATTGAGCAGTACTTC,CASSSGLIEQYF,TRBV28,once,.,TRBJ2-7
TGTGCCTGGATGAGGCAGGAGACTAACTATGGCTACACCTTC,CAWMRQETNYGYTF,TRBV30,.,.,TRBJ1-2
TGTGCCAGCAGCCAGGGGGGACAGGGGAAAAACATTCAGTACTTC,CASSQGGQGKNIQYF,TRBV4-2,few,TRBD1,TRBJ2-4
TGCAGTGCTAGAGTCGACGGGAGAGATACGCAGTATTTT,CSARVDGRDTQYF,TRBV20-1,.,.,TRBJ2-3
TGTGCCTGGAGTGTAGAGACAAACACTGAAGCTTTCTTT,CAWSVETNTEAFF,TRBV30,.,.,TRBJ1-1
TGTGCCAGCAGGAGCCAAAACCAGGGCTATGGCTACACCTTC,CASRSQNQGYGYTF,TRBV25-1,.,.,TRBJ1-2
TGTGCCAGCAGCGTAGCCAAGAACACTGAAGCTTTCTTT,CASSVAKNTEAFF,TRBV9,.,.,TRBJ1-1
TGTGCCTGGACCACGGGACAGGGAGGCTCACCCCTCCACTTT,CAWTTGQGGSPLHF,TRBV30,once,TRBD1,TRBJ1-6
TGCAGCGCCTCGGGTTTTAGGGGCTACGAGCAGTACTTC,CSASGFRGYEQYF,TRBV29-1,.,.,TRBJ2-7
TGTGCCTGGAGTGCAGCCTACTATGGCTACACCTTC,CAWSAAYYGYTF,TRBV30,.,.,TRBJ1-2
TGTGCCAGCAACTCCCCGGGGAGCTCCTACAATGAGCAGTTCTTC,CASNSPGSSYNEQFF,TRBV6-1,.,.,TRBJ2-1
TGCAGCGTCTGCGGGTTGGTGCAGAACACTGAAGCTTTCTTT,CSVCGLVQNTEAFF,TRBV29-1,.,.,TRBJ1-1
TGCGCCAGCAGCCAAACCTCAAGATCGGGCGCTTTCTTT,CASSQTSRSGAFF,TRBV4-1,.,.,TRBJ1-1
TGTGCCAGCTCACGGAGTAGCGACACTGAAGCTTTCTTT,CASSRSSDTEAFF,TRBV18,.,.,TRBJ1-1
TGTGCCACCAAATCGGACACCGACAATGAGCAGTTCTTC,CATKSDTDNEQFF,TRBV24-1,few,.,TRBJ2-1
TGCGCCAGCAGCCAAGATAGGAACAGGGGGCACACCGGGGAGCTGTTTTTT,CASSQDRNRGHTGELFF,TRBV4-3,.,TRBD1,TRBJ2-2
TGTGCCAGCAGCTTCTCAGGACAACTCGAGCAGTACTTC,CASSFSGQLEQYF,TRBV5-5,.,.,TRBJ2-7
TGTGCCAGTTCCCAGCTGGCCCATCAGCCCCAGCATTTT,CASSQLAHQPQHF,TRBV6-2/TRBV6-3,.,.,TRBJ1-5
TGCAGTGCTAGAGATCACCGCGGGGGGACCGTCGTCAATGAGCAGTTCTTC,CSARDHRGGTVVNEQFF,TRBV20-1,.,TRBD2,TRBJ2-1
TGCAGTGCTGTTCAGGGGGACCAGCCCCAGCATTTT,CSAVQGDQPQHF,TRBV20-1,.,TRBD1,TRBJ1-5